The clone carrying this T cell receptor beta chain has just a few counts. Its antigen is not known. This sample was included in a study of cytomegalovirus exposure and HLA in healthy donors. General observations from the study: Per a prior analysis, the majority of TCR beta V segments were productive roughly 90% or roughly 30% of the time.

Primers: 60 Vbeta forward and 13 Jbeta reverse. TCRdb keeps only in-frame clones here, not all; method: immunoSEQ multiplex PCR. The sample has just over 80,000 clones, around 79% seen once. Those who donated were healthy bone marrow donors. Germline V gives CDR1 SGHNT, CDR2 YYREEE (reference sequence). Trimming removed 4 bases from V and 3 bases from J, with 11 bases in between. This CDR3 spans 13 amino acids. The sample consisted of PBMCs. V is TRBV5-4 and J is TRBJ2-7; D gene uncertain. The source is a man in his late teens or twenties in good health and CMV-seropositive. The CDR3 sequence is CASSVRRVYEQYF. The DNA of the CDR3 is TGTGCCAGCAGCGTTCGTCGCGTCTACGAGCAGTACTTC.